Listed here are 30 T cell receptor beta chains from one sample, sequenced in a study of T-cell memory formation after mild COVID-19. Using its own MiXCR run on the 5' RACE reads, TCRdb lists one record per CDR3 protein. Here the sample spans roughly 380,000 distinct CDR3 sequences, 28% being singletons. The sample taken for sequencing was PBMCs or a T cell subset sorted from them (not recorded which). These receptors all stem from an adult woman who had mild COVID-19 (a few samples of this study predate the infection). Cell type and time point are not known.

V and J are TRBV6-5 and TRBJ2-1; D is possibly TRBD2 (6 bases). With 4 bases removed from V and 0 bases from J, the gap between germline ends came to 10 bases. CDR1 and CDR2 (germline): MNHEY, SVGAGI. CDR3 length: 15 amino acids. CDR3 coding DNA: TGTGCCAGCAGTTTCGTAGCGGCCTCCTACAATGAGCAGTTCTTC. Protein product: CASSFVAASYNEQFF.

The chain has TRBV27 and TRBJ2-3; 7 bases agree with TRBD2. The junction had 1 base not matched to a gene; V was cut back by 1 base and J by 3 bases. CDR3 length: 14 amino acids. Germline assignment: CDR1 MNHEY and CDR2 SMNVEV (reference sequence). CDR3 in DNA: TGTGCCAGCAGTTTATTCGGGGGGACAGATACGCAGTATTTT. Translated, it gives CASSLFGGTDTQYF.

This clonotype has more than one count but fewer than ten. The chain joins TRBV7-9 to TRBJ2-1, with 8 bases identical to TRBD2. CDR1 and CDR2 (germline): SEHNR, FQNEAQ (reference sequence). The CDR3 has 13 residues. V was pared by 8 bases and J by 1 base, with 1 base of the junction left unmatched. The CDR3 sequence: CASGTRSYNEQFF. The CDR3 nucleotides read TGTGCCAGCGGGACTAGGTCCTACAATGAGCAGTTCTTC. Complete variable domain (other parts from reference TRBV7-9 and TRBJ2-1): DTGVSQNPRHKITKRGQNVTFRCDPISEHNRLYWYRQTLGQGPEFLTYFQNEAQLEKSRLLSDRFSAERPKGSFSTLEIQRTEQGDSAMYLCASGTRSYNEQFFGPGTRLTVL.

This clonotype was picked up a small number of times. This chain joins TRBV4-1 and TRBJ2-2; D gene ambiguous. Trimming took off 4 bases at V and 2 bases at J, with 8 bases between the two ends. Germline CDR1 MGHRA, CDR2 YSYEKL. CDR3 length equals 14 residues. The CDR3 DNA follows: TGCGCCAGCAGCCGGCTCAGCAACACCGGGGAGCTGTTTTTT. Its protein product is CASSRLSNTGELFF.

The chain employs TRBV2 and TRBJ2-6; the D gene is possibly TRBD1 (5 bases). The CDR3 covers 14 residues. Germline V gene lookup returns CDR1 SNHLY and CDR2 FYNNEI. V was pared by 6 bases and J by 2 bases, with 8 bases between. The CDR3 is CASRAGPGANVLTF. The CDR3 nucleotides read TGTGCCAGCAGGGCAGGGCCTGGGGCCAACGTCCTGACTTTC.

This rearrangement joins TRBV7-2 to TRBJ2-7; TRBD1 matches at 9 bases. The CDR3 is made up of 15 amino acids. CDR1 and CDR2 (germline): SGHTA, FQGNSA. Germline trimming cut 2 bases from V and 0 bases from J; bases unmatched to any gene: 2. CDR3 residues: CASSLPDRGSYEQYF. The CDR3 coding sequence is TGTGCCAGCAGCTTACCGGACAGGGGCTCCTACGAGCAGTACTTC.

The table lists this clonotype with a few counts. V gene TRBV24-1 combines with J gene TRBJ2-3; 8 bases align to TRBD1. The CDR3 is made up of 15 amino acids. CDR1 and CDR2 from the germline V gene are KGHDR and SFDVKD. V lost 3 bases and J lost 1; bases outside the gene matches: 2. The CDR3 coding sequence is TGTGCCACCAGTGATATGACAGGGGGCACAGATACGCAGTATTTT. Protein product: CATSDMTGGTDTQYF.

This clonotype was observed at least ten times. The J gene is TRBJ2-7, the V gene TRBV6-5; 7 bases are a match to TRBD1. From germline, CDR1 is MNHEY and CDR2 SVGAGI. The CDR3 contains 13 residues. V lost 6 bases, J lost 3 bases, and 5 bases stayed unmatched. This CDR3 is CASSPGTVYEQYF. The CDR3 bases are TGTGCCAGCAGCCCCGGGACAGTCTACGAGCAGTACTTC.

The rearrangement joins TRBV4-2 to TRBJ2-5; maybe TRBD1 (5 bases). The V gene's germline CDR1 is LGHNA and CDR2 YNFKEQ. CDR3 length equals 18 residues. V lost 3 bases and J lost 5, with 25 bases in between. The chain's CDR3 is CASSHPTGPSGRPETQYF. Written as DNA, the CDR3 is TGTGCCAGCAGCCACCCGACCGGGCCCTCAGGGCGGCCGGAGACCCAGTACTTC.

This clonotype was picked up a small number of times. The chain uses TRBV7-2 and TRBJ2-1; 9 bases map to TRBD2. Trimming took 3 bases from V and 8 from J; bases not matched to a gene: 8. Germline lookup yields CDR1 SGHTA and CDR2 FQGNSA. The CDR3 is made up of 15 amino acids. DNA of the CDR3: TGTGCCAGCAGCTTTTTCCTAGCGGGAACCGATGAGCAGTTCTTC. Protein sequence: CASSFFLAGTDEQFF.

The chain uses TRBV7-2 and TRBJ2-3; no clear D. The length of the CDR3 is 16 residues. Trimming left V 1 base short and J 1 base short, with 12 bases between. Germline V gives CDR1 SGHTA, CDR2 FQGNSA. The CDR3 nucleotides read TGTGCCAGCAGCTTAGGAGGTGGGCTCCGCACAGATACGCAGTATTTT. It codes for CASSLGGGLRTDTQYF.

V usage is TRBV29-1 and J usage is TRBJ1-1; D is undetermined. The CDR3 extends over 13 amino acids. Germline CDR1 and CDR2: SQVTM and ANQGSEA. Trimming took off 8 bases at V and 7 bases at J, with 20 bases between the two ends. The CDR3 DNA follows: TGCAGCTACCACTTCGGCCGTTCGGGTGAAGCTTTCTTT. Translated, it gives CSYHFGRSGEAFF.

This clonotype showed up just a few times. The chain uses TRBV6-5 and TRBJ2-2; 13 bases map to TRBD2. J gave up 6 bases and V 6 bases, and 10 bases lay outside the gene matches. The CDR3 runs to 17 residues. Germline lookup yields CDR1 MNHEY and CDR2 SVGAGI. For the CDR3, the DNA is TGTGCCAGCAGCCAACCACTAGCGGGGGGGCGGTCCGGGGAGCTGTTTTTT. The encoded protein is CASSQPLAGGRSGELFF.

This clonotype was counted a single time. The chain couples TRBV24-1 to TRBJ2-1; TRBD2 might be the D (6 bases). CDR3 length: 13 residues. Germline V gene data show CDR1 as KGHDR and CDR2 as SFDVKD. Deletions cut 9 bases from V and 4 bases from J, with 12 bases between. CDR3 residues: CATRDSTYNEQFF. The CDR3 DNA reads as TGTGCCACCCGGGACTCGACTTACAATGAGCAGTTCTTC.

This chain joins TRBV5-1 and TRBJ2-2; TRBD2 matches 7 bases. Germline lookup yields CDR1 SGHRS and CDR2 YFSETQ. V was clipped by 3 bases and J by 0 bases; unmatched bases: 8. This CDR3 is built from 17 residues. CDR3: CASSWGGSGANTGELFF. As DNA, the CDR3 is TGCGCCAGCAGCTGGGGGGGTAGCGGAGCGAACACCGGGGAGCTGTTTTTT.

The chain carries TRBV29-1 and TRBJ2-7; maybe TRBD1 (5 bases). Per the germline V gene, CDR1 is SQVTM and CDR2 is ANQGSEA. This CDR3 has 11 amino acids. Trimming shortened V by 0 bases and J by 5 bases, and 5 bases separated the two germline ends. In DNA form, the CDR3 reads TGCAGCGTTGAAGAAGGGGACGAGCAGTACTTC. Protein: CSVEEGDEQYF.

The genes are TRBV7-9 and TRBJ2-7; perhaps TRBD2 as D (7 bases). The ends were cut back, 7 bases at V and 0 bases at J, with 19 bases in the middle. Germline lookup yields CDR1 SEHNR and CDR2 FQNEAQ (reference sequence). The CDR3 covers 16 residues. CDR3 amino acids: CASTSGGGGLSYEQYF. The CDR3 nucleotides are TGTGCCAGCACCTCCGGGGGCGGGGGCCTCTCCTACGAGCAGTACTTC.

This rearrangement joins TRBV5-1 to TRBJ1-2; 9 bases align to TRBD1. The V and J ends lost 3 bases and 2 bases, in that order; junction bases with no gene match: 8. This CDR3 is built from 16 residues. Germline lookup yields CDR1 SGHRS and CDR2 YFSETQ. For the CDR3, the DNA is TGCGCCAGCAGCTACACAACTGGACAGGGGAACTATGGCTACACCTTC. Protein: CASSYTTGQGNYGYTF. Using reference TRBV5-1 and TRBJ1-2 for the parts outside the CDR3, the full variable domain is KAGVTQTPRYLIKTRGQQVTLSCSPISGHRSVSWYQQTPGQGLQFLFEYFSETQRNKGNFPGRFSGRQFSNSRSEMNVSTLELGDSALYLCASSYTTGQGNYGYTFGSGTRLTVV.

This clonotype was detected a few times. This chain uses TRBV4-2 with TRBJ2-3; a weak D match, TRBD2 (6 bases). Trimming left V 2 bases short and J 0 bases short, with 18 bases between. The CDR3 loop spans 18 amino acids. Germline CDR1 is LGHNA and CDR2 is YNFKEQ. CDR3 region: CASSQHQGGGPSTDTQYF. The CDR3 DNA is TGTGCCAGCAGCCAACACCAGGGAGGCGGGCCAAGCACAGATACGCAGTATTTT.

The genes are TRBV10-3 and TRBJ2-7, with D unclear. With 3 bases removed from V and 0 bases from J, the gap between germline ends came to 6 bases. Germline-derived CDR1 and CDR2 are ENHRY and SYGVKD. CDR3 size: 13 residues. The CDR3 sequence: CAISDLSSYEQYF. CDR3 nucleotide sequence: TGTGCCATCAGTGATCTTAGCTCCTACGAGCAGTACTTC.

This clonotype was detected only a few times. This rearrangement joins TRBV20-1 to TRBJ2-5; D possibly corresponds to TRBD2 (7 bases). The CDR3 spans 14 residues. Between the trimmed V and J ends, which lost 8 bases and 5 bases, there was a span of 21 bases. CDR1 DFQATT and CDR2 SNEGSKA come from the germline V gene (reference sequence). The CDR3 region is CSSDLGGGRETQYF. Here the CDR3 DNA reads TGCAGTTCCGATCTAGGGGGGGGCCGGGAGACCCAGTACTTC.

The V call is TRBV7-6, the J call TRBJ1-2; D ambiguous. With 1 base removed from V and 1 base from J, the gap between germline ends came to 7 bases. Germline CDR1 SGHVS, CDR2 FNYEAQ. This CDR3 region has 14 residues. The CDR3 DNA sequence: TGTGCCAGCAGCTTAGGAGGGATTAACTATGGCTACACCTTC. Its protein is CASSLGGINYGYTF.

This clonotype has only a few counts. V gene TRBV29-1 combines with J gene TRBJ2-2; D possibly corresponds to TRBD2 (5 bases). V was shortened by 8 bases and J by 5 bases, with 15 bases between the two germline ends. This CDR3 is built from 13 residues. Germline CDR1 reads SQVTM; CDR2 reads ANQGSEA. The CDR3, as DNA: TGCAGCTATCGGGAAGGTAGTACCGGGGAGCTGTTTTTT. This translates into CSYREGSTGELFF.

This rearrangement joins TRBV4-1 to TRBJ2-5; 8 bases are a match to TRBD2. Trimming removed 0 bases from V and 4 bases from J; junction bases left unmatched: 4. This CDR3 is 15 amino acids long. Per germline, CDR1 MGHRA and CDR2 YSYEKL. The CDR3 sequence: CASSQEGLDTETQYF. The CDR3 region has the DNA TGCGCCAGCAGCCAAGAGGGACTAGACACAGAGACCCAGTACTTC.

In its sample, this clonotype was seen many times. The chain links TRBV29-1 to TRBJ2-1, with a tentative D call TRBD2 (5 bases). The CDR3 sequence is 12 residues long. Germline loops: CDR1 SQVTM, CDR2 ANQGSEA. The V gene lost 2 bases and the J gene lost 7 bases, with 9 bases spanning the gap. This CDR3 reads CSVEKGVNEQFF. In DNA form, the CDR3 reads TGCAGCGTTGAAAAGGGAGTAAATGAGCAGTTCTTC.

This clonotype was observed a few times. This rearrangement joins TRBV24-1 to TRBJ2-2; TRBD2 matches 8 bases. The CDR3 sequence is 16 residues long. The germline V gene encodes CDR1 KGHDR and CDR2 SFDVKD. The V gene end was trimmed by 1 base and the J gene end by 5 bases; junction bases not matched to a gene: 5. CDR3 DNA: TGTGCCACCAGTGATTTCGCGGGGGGCGAGACCGGGGAGCTGTTTTTT. Residues: CATSDFAGGETGELFF.

Only a few counts were recorded for this clonotype. The rearrangement links TRBV29-1 to TRBJ2-1; no reliable D call. V dropped 4 bases and J dropped 7 bases, with 8 bases sitting between them. Germline V gene sequence: CDR1 SQVTM, CDR2 ANQGSEA. The CDR3 contains 11 residues. CDR3 nucleotide sequence: TGCAGCGTTGTTTATGGGAATGAGCAGTTCTTC. Translating it yields CSVVYGNEQFF.

The chain uses TRBV5-6 and TRBJ1-1, with 8 bases fitting TRBD1. The CDR3 totals 15 residues. V gave up 4 bases and J gave up 5 bases; unmatched junction bases: 10. From germline, CDR1 is SGHDT and CDR2 YYEEEE. The CDR3 DNA reads as TGTGCCAGCAGCGAATTGGACAGGGAATGGACTGAAGCTTTCTTT. Translation: CASSELDREWTEAFF.

There are a few counts of this clonotype. V and J are TRBV29-1 and TRBJ2-2, with D possibly matching TRBD1 (5 bases). Deletions cut 6 bases from V and 3 bases from J, with 14 bases between. CDR1 is SQVTM, CDR2 ANQGSEA, per germline. CDR3 length: 14 amino acids. The CDR3 protein is CSVWGAQDTGELFF. As DNA, the CDR3 is TGCAGCGTATGGGGCGCCCAGGACACCGGGGAGCTGTTTTTT.

This clonotype has only a few counts. V gene TRBV10-3 combines with J gene TRBJ2-7; 10 bases align to TRBD1. This CDR3 has 15 residues. From germline, CDR1 is ENHRY and CDR2 SYGVKD. V was clipped by 4 bases and J by 3 bases; unmatched bases: 6. The CDR3, as DNA: TGTGCCATCAGTGGTGATGGACAGGGGGTCTACGAGCAGTACTTC. As protein: CAISGDGQGVYEQYF.